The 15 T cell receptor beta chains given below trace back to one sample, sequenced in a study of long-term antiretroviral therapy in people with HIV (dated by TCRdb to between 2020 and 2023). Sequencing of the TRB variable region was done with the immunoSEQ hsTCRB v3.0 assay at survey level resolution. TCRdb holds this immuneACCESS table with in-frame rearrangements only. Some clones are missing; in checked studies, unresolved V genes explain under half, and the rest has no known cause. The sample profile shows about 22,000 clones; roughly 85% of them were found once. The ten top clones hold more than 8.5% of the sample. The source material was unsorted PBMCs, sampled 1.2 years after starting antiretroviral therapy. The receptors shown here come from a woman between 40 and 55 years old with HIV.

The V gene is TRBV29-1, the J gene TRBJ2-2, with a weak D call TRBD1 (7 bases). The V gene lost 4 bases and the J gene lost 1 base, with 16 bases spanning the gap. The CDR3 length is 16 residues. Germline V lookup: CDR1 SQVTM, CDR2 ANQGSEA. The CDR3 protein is CSVALQGGLNTGELFF. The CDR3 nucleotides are TGCAGCGTTGCCCTCCAGGGGGGATTGAACACCGGGGAGCTGTTTTTT.

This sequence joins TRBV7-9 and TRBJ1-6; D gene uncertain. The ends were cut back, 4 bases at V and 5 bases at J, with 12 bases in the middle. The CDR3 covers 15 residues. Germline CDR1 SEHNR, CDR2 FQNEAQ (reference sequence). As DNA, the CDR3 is TGTGCCAGCAGCTCCGAGCGGAGCAATAATTCACCCCTCCACTTT. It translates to CASSSERSNNSPLHF. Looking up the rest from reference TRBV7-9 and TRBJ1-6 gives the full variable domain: DTGVSQNPRHKITKRGQNVTFRCDPISEHNRLYWYRQTLGQGPEFLTYFQNEAQLEKSRLLSDRFSAERPKGSFSTLEIQRTEQGDSAMYLCASSSERSNNSPLHFGNGTRLTVT.

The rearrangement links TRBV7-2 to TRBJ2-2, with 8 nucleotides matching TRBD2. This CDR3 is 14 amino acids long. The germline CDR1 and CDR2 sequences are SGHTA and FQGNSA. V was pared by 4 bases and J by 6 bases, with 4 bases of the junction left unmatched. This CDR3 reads CASSYRLAPGELFF. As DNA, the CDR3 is TGTGCCAGCAGCTACCGACTAGCGCCCGGGGAGCTGTTTTTT. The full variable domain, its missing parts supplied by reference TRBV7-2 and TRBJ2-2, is GAGVSQSPSNKVTEKGKDVELRCDPISGHTALYWYRQSLGQGLEFLIYFQGNSAPDKSGLPSDRFSAERTGGSVSTLTIQRTQQEDSAVYLCASSYRLAPGELFFGEGSRLTVL.

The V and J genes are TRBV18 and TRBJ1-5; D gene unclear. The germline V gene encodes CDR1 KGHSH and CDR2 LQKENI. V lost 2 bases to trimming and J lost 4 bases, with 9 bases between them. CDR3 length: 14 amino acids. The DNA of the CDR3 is TGTGCCAGCTCACCAGCGGGCGAGAATCAGCCCCAGCATTTT. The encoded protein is CASSPAGENQPQHF. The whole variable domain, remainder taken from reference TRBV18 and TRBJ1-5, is NAGVMQNPRHLVRRRGQEARLRCSPMKGHSHVYWYRQLPEEGLKFMVYLQKENIIDESGMPKERFSAEFPKEGPSILRIQQVVRGDSAAYFCASSPAGENQPQHFGDGTRLSIL.

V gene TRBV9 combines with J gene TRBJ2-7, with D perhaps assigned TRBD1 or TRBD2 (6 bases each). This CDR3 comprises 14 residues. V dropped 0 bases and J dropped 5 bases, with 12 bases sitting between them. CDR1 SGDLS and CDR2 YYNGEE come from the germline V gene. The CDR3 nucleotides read TGTGCCAGCAGCGTAGACAGGGAGGACGACGAGCAGTACTTC. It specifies CASSVDREDDEQYF.

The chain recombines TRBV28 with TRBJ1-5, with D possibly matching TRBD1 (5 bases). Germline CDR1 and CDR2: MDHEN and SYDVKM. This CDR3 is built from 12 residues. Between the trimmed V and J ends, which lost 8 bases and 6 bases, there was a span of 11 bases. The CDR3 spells CASGQGGQPQHF. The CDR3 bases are TGTGCCAGCGGGCAGGGCGGTCAGCCCCAGCATTTT.

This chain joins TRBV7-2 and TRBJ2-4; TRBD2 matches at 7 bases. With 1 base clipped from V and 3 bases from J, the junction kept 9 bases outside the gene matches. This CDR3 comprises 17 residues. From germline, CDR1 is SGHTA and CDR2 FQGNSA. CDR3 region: CASSLVVGGPSKNIQYF. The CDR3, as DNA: TGTGCCAGCAGCTTAGTTGTGGGAGGGCCGAGCAAAAACATTCAGTACTTC.

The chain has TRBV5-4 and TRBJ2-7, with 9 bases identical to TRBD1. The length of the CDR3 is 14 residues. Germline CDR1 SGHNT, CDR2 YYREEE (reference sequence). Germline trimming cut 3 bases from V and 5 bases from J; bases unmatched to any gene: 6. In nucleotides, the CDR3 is TGTGCCAGCAGCTCTCGGGACAGGGAGAACGAGCAGTACTTC. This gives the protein CASSSRDRENEQYF.

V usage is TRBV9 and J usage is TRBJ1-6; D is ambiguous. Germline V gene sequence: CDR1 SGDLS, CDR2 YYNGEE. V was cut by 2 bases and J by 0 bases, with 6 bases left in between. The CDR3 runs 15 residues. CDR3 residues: CASSVQSSYNSPLHF. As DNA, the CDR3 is TGTGCCAGCAGCGTGCAGAGCTCCTATAATTCACCCCTCCACTTT.

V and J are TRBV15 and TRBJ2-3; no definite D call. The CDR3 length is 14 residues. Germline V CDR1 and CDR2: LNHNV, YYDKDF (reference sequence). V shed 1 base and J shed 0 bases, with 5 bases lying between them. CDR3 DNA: TGTGCCACCAGCAGAGCCCTGAGCACAGATACGCAGTATTTT. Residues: CATSRALSTDTQYF.

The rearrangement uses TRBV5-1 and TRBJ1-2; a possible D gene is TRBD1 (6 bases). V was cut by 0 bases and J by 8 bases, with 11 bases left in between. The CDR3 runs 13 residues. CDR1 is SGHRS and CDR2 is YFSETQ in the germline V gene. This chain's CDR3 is CASSLVQGGGYTF. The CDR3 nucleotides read TGCGCCAGCAGCTTGGTACAGGGAGGGGGCTACACCTTC.

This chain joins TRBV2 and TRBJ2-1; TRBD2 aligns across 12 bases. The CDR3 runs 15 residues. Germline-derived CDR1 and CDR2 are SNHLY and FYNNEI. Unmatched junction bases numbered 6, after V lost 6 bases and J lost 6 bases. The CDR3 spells CASRASGRGSNEQFF. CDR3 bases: TGTGCCAGCAGGGCTAGCGGGAGGGGGTCCAATGAGCAGTTCTTC.

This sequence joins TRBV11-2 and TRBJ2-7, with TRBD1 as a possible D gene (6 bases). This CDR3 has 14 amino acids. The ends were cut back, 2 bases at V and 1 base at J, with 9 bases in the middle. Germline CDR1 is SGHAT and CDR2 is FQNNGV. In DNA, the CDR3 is TGTGCCAGCAGCTTACAGGGGTGGTCCTACGAGCAGTACTTC. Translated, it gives CASSLQGWSYEQYF.

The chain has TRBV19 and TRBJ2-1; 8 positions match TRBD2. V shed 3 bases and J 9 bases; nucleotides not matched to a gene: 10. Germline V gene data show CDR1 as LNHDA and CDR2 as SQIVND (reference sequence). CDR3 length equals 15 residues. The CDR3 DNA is TGTGCCAGTAGTATGACTAGCGCATTGAACATTGAGCAGTTCTTC. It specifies CASSMTSALNIEQFF.

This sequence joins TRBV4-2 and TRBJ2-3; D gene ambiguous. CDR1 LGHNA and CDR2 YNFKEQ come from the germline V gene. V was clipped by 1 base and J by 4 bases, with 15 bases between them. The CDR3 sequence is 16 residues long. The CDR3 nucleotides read TGTGCCAGCAGCCAAGGTCCGGATGGATCATCAGATACGCAGTATTTT. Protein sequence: CASSQGPDGSSDTQYF.